The 14 T cell receptor beta chains listed next were all sequenced from one sample in a study of blood T cells in healthy people across ages. Sample-barcoded 5' priming and a J-beta primer mix drove a second PCR of roughly 7 to 11 cycles. TCRdb used MiXCR to reprocess the 5' RACE reads, holding one entry per CDR3 protein. The sample records 1.5 million to 2 million distinct CDR3 sequences, about 50% being singletons. The sequenced sample was blood. Receptor source: a woman between 40 and 55 years old in good health.

This chain joins TRBV12-3 or TRBV12-4 and TRBJ1-5; the D gene is possibly TRBD1 (6 bases). CDR3 size: 17 residues. Trimming removed 0 bases at V and 4 bases at J, with 16 bases between. The CDR3 DNA reads as TGTGCCAGCAGTTTAGCGCCTGAGACAGGCTTTAATCAGCCCCAGCATTTT. Encoded protein: CASSLAPETGFNQPQHF.

The CDR3: CASSQVSGGGNANYGYTF. The CDR3 DNA sequence: TGCGCCAGCAGCCAAGTTTCGGGAGGGGGAAACGCTAACTATGGCTACACCTTC. J is TRBJ1-2 and V is TRBV4-3; possible D gene TRBD1, 6 bases. V was pared by 1 base and J by 0 bases, with 18 bases between. The germline V gene has CDR1 LGHNA and CDR2 YSLEER. The CDR3 has 18 amino acids.

This clonotype was found a few times. The chain has TRBV5-1 and TRBJ2-1, with D unresolved. CDR1 is SGHRS, CDR2 YFSETQ, per germline. The length of the CDR3 is 15 residues. With 2 bases removed from V and 7 bases from J, the gap between germline ends came to 16 bases. The CDR3 loop is CASSFDLGLGNEQFF. The CDR3 DNA reads as TGCGCCAGCAGCTTCGACCTTGGGTTGGGTAATGAGCAGTTCTTC.

This clonotype was seen a handful of times. DNA of the CDR3: TGTGCCAGCAGTCCGACAAGTGGAGATACGCAGTATTTT. It codes for CASSPTSGDTQYF. The chain employs TRBV27 and TRBJ2-3, with D uncertain. There are 13 residues in the CDR3. Trimming took off 5 bases at V and 5 bases at J, with 11 bases between the two ends. Germline-derived CDR1 and CDR2 are MNHEY and SMNVEV (reference sequence).

In the case of this clonotype: The junction departs from germline at one end; a sequencing error may be responsible. The chain combines TRBV4-1 with TRBJ2-4; either TRBD1 or TRBD2 may fit D (6 bases each). The CDR3 consists of 13 residues. Germline CDR1 and CDR2: MGHRA and YSYEKL. In DNA, the CDR3 is TGCGCCGGCAGCCATGAGAGGGGGGACCCTCAGTACTTC. It is translated as CAGSHERGDPQYF.

V gene TRBV7-8 combines with J gene TRBJ2-7, with 10 bases aligning to TRBD2. The CDR3 length is 17 residues. V was pared by 4 bases and J by 2 bases, with 11 bases of the junction left unmatched. Germline-derived CDR1 and CDR2 are SGHVS and FQNEAQ. The CDR3 region has the DNA TGTGCCAGCAGCTCACCTCGGAATAGCGGGGGGACCTACGAGCAGTACTTC. Translated: CASSSPRNSGGTYEQYF.

The V gene is TRBV25-1, the J gene TRBJ2-1, with 13 nucleotides matching TRBD2. The length of the CDR3 is 17 residues. The V gene's germline CDR1 is MGHDK and CDR2 SYGVNS. Germline trimming cut 3 bases from V and 2 bases from J; bases unmatched to any gene: 4. The CDR3 protein is CASSELLAGGPYNEQFF. For the CDR3, the DNA is TGTGCCAGCAGTGAGTTACTAGCGGGGGGGCCCTACAATGAGCAGTTCTTC.

This clonotype has just one count. The V gene is TRBV7-2, the J gene TRBJ1-2, with D uncertain. The germline gives CDR1 SGHTA, CDR2 FQGNSA. The V gene lost 5 bases and the J gene lost 0 bases, with 7 bases spanning the gap. The CDR3 extends over 13 amino acids. CDR3 protein: CASSQQTNYGYTF. The CDR3 bases are TGTGCCAGCAGCCAGCAAACTAACTATGGCTACACCTTC.

This chain joins TRBV28 and TRBJ2-3; 8 positions agree with TRBD1. Looked up from germline, CDR1 is MDHEN and CDR2 is SYDVKM. This CDR3 contains 14 residues. The V segment lost 5 bases and the J segment 5 bases; nucleotides outside the gene matches: 6. DNA for the CDR3: TGTGCCAGCAGTGACAGGGGCGGAAGAGATACGCAGTATTTT. It codes for CASSDRGGRDTQYF.

This sequence joins TRBV2 and TRBJ2-7; the D is unclear. The DNA end favors TRBJ2-5, so the J call may be wrong. The V gene's germline CDR1 is SNHLY and CDR2 FYNNEI. The length of the CDR3 is 13 residues. CDR3 region: CASRENNEGTQYF. DNA of the CDR3: TGTGCCAGCAGGGAAAATAATGAAGGGACCCAGTACTTC.

The rearrangement joins TRBV20-1 to TRBJ2-7; D remains ambiguous. CDR3 length equals 14 residues. Germline CDR1 reads DFQATT; CDR2 reads SNEGSKA (reference sequence). V lost 4 bases and J 3 bases, leaving 16 bases between the germline ends. The CDR3 nucleotides read TGCAGTGCTAATCTCTTGGTAGGGCTCTACGAGCAGTACTTC. Its translation is CSANLLVGLYEQYF.

The chain has TRBV27 and TRBJ2-1; the match to TRBD1 covers 9 bases. Trimming removed 6 bases from V and 8 bases from J; junction bases left unmatched: 11. CDR1 is MNHEY, CDR2 SMNVEV, per germline (reference sequence). This CDR3 contains 15 residues. Here the CDR3 DNA reads TGTGCCAGCAGCCGACCGGGACAGGGAACACATGAGCAGTTCTTC. It yields the protein CASSRPGQGTHEQFF.

The chain carries TRBV7-2 and TRBJ2-1; D is perhaps TRBD2 (6 bases). Germline V gene sequence: CDR1 SGHTA, CDR2 FQGNSA. The V and J ends lost 3 bases and 5 bases respectively, with 23 bases between them. This CDR3 spans 18 amino acids. The CDR3: CASSLLLMNTGEDNEQFF. In DNA, the CDR3 is TGTGCCAGCAGCTTGTTGCTTATGAACACCGGGGAGGACAATGAGCAGTTCTTC.

On this clonotype: One end of the junction fails to match germline, which may point to a read error. The chain carries TRBV6-2 or TRBV6-3 and TRBJ2-7; no clear D gene. This CDR3 has 11 amino acids. Germline V gene lookup returns CDR1 MNHEY and CDR2 SVGEGT. CDR3 nucleotides: TGTGCCAGCACCCATAGCCGCGAGCGGTACTTC. As protein: CASTHSRERYF.